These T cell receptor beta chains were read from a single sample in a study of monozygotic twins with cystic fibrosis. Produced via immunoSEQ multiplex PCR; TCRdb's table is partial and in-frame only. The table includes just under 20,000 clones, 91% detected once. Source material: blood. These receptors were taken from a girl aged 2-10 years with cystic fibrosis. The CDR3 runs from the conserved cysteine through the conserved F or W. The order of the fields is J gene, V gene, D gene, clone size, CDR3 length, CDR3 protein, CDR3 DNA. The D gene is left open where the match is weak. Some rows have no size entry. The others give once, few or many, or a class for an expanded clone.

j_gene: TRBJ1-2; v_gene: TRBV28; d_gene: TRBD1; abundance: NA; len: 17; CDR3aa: CASSLSPSRDRTRGYTF; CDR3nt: TGTGCCAGCAGTTTATCCCCATCCAGGGACAGGACGCGAGGCTACACCTTC
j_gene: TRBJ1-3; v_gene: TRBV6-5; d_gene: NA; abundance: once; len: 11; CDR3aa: CASRKGNTIYF; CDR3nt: TGTGCCAGCAGAAAAGGAAACACCATATATTTT
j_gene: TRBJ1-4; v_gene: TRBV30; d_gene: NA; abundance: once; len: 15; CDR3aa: CAWSSGSRTNEKLFF; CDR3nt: TGTGCCTGGAGTTCGGGGAGCAGGACTAATGAAAAACTGTTTTTT
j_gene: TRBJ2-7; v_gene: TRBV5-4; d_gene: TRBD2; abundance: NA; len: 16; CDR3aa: CASSAGGGGLGYEQYF; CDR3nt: TGTGCCAGCAGCGCAGGTGGCGGGGGGTTAGGCTACGAGCAGTACTTC
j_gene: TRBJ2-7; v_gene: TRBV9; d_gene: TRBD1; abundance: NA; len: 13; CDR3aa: CASSLGTAGEQYF; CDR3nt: TGTGCCAGCAGCTTGGGGACAGCCGGCGAGCAGTACTTC
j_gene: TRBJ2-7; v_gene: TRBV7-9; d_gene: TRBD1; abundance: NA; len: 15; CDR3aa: CASSPDRGRDYEQYF; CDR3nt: TGTGCCAGCAGCCCTGACAGGGGGCGCGACTACGAGCAGTACTTC
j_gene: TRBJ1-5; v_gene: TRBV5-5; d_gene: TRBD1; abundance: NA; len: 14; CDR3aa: CASSLDREDRPQHF; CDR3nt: TGTGCCAGCAGCTTAGACAGGGAGGATCGGCCCCAGCATTTT
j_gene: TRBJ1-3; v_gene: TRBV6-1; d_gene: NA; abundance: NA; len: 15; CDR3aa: CASRYDRSYGNTIYF; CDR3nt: TGTGCCAGCAGGTACGACAGGAGCTACGGAAACACCATATATTTT
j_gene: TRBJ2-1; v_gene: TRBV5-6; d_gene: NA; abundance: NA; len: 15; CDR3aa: CASSLALQPHNEQFF; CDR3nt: TGTGCCAGCAGCTTGGCCCTTCAGCCACACAATGAGCAGTTCTTC
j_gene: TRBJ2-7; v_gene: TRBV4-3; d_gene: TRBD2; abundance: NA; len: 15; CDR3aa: CASSQGGRAGDEQYF; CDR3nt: TGCGCCAGCAGCCAAGGAGGACGGGCGGGGGACGAGCAGTACTTC
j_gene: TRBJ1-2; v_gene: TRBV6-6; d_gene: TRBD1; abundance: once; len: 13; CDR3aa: CASIGDSLYGYTF; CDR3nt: TGTGCCAGCATCGGGGACAGCCTCTATGGCTACACCTTC
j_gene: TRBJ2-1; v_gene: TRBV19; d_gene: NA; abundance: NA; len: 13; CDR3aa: CASSMSDSLEQFF; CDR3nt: TGTGCCAGTAGTATGTCAGACTCCCTGGAGCAGTTCTTC
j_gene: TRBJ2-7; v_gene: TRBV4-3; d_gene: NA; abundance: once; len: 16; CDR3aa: CASSQDFAQGTDEQYF; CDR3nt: TGCGCCAGCAGCCAAGATTTCGCGCAGGGGACGGACGAGCAGTACTTC
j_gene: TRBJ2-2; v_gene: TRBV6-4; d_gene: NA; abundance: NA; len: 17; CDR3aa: CASSDSSGQRGTGELFF; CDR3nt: TGTGCCAGCAGTGACTCGAGCGGGCAGAGGGGTACCGGGGAGCTGTTTTTT
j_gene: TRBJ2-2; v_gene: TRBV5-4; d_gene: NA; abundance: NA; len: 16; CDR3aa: CASSRETQVNTGELFF; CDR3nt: TGTGCCAGCAGTAGGGAGACACAAGTGAACACCGGGGAGCTGTTTTTT
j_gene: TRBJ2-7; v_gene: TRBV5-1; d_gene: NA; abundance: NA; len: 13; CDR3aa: CASSLDPSTSGVF; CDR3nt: TGCGCCAGCAGCTTGGATCCGTCTACGAGTGGGGTTTTC
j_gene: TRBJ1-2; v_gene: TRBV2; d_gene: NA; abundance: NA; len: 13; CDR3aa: CASSVYSNYGYTF; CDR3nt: TGTGCCAGCAGTGTGTACAGTAACTATGGCTACACCTTC